The 21 T cell receptor beta chains below were found in one sample sequenced in a study of shared clonotypes between healthy human individuals (dated by TCRdb to the early 2020s). Receptor amplification or capture employed the immunoSEQ multiplex PCR assay. TCRdb stores this immuneACCESS table with in-frame sequences only. Part of the clones is absent; in the studies checked, under half of the shortfall reflects unresolved V genes, and no reason is known for the rest. This sample lists 1.5 million to 2.5 million clones; around 96% were detected once. The ten most abundant clones make up under 1.5% of the sample. CD8 naive samples were CD45RO-negative cells positively selected for CCR7, giving a CD45RA+CCR7+ population that excluded TemRA cells. Sequenced sample: naive CD8+ T cells sorted from blood. The sample's cell subset or site label, in plain terms: CD45RA+CCR7+. The receptor source for this set is a man between 18 and 35 years old in good health.

This chain uses TRBV18 with TRBJ2-7; D remains unclear. The germline CDR1 and CDR2 sequences are KGHSH and LQKENI. The germline V and J ends were trimmed by 0 bases and 2 bases, with 8 bases remaining between them. This CDR3 comprises 14 residues. This CDR3 reads CASSPPYVPYEQYF. CDR3 sequence (DNA): TGTGCCAGCTCACCACCGTATGTCCCCTACGAGCAGTACTTC. The full variable domain, its missing parts supplied by reference TRBV18 and TRBJ2-7, is NAGVMQNPRHLVRRRGQEARLRCSPMKGHSHVYWYRQLPEEGLKFMVYLQKENIIDESGMPKERFSAEFPKEGPSILRIQQVVRGDSAAYFCASSPPYVPYEQYFGPGTRLTVT.

The CDR3 sequence: CAISEPGTHPDTQYF. CDR3 coding DNA: TGTGCCATCAGTGAGCCCGGGACCCACCCCGATACGCAGTATTTT. The chain combines TRBV10-3 with TRBJ2-3, with D perhaps TRBD1 or TRBD2 (5 bases each). Trimming stripped 2 bases from V and 6 bases from J, with 15 bases between. Germline values: CDR1 ENHRY, CDR2 SYGVKD. The CDR3 loop spans 15 amino acids.

With regard to this clone: This sample also contains other DNA sequences that code for the same CDR3. V gene TRBV4-1 combines with J gene TRBJ1-1; possible D gene TRBD1, 6 bases. CDR1 and CDR2 from the germline V gene are MGHRA and YSYEKL. CDR3 length equals 14 residues. V was shortened by 3 bases and J by 0 bases, with 8 bases between the two germline ends. This chain's CDR3 is CASSQDRVNTEAFF. In nucleotides, the CDR3 is TGCGCCAGCAGCCAGGACAGAGTGAACACTGAAGCTTTCTTT.

The genes are TRBV10-2 and TRBJ2-1; 9 positions agree with TRBD1. Losses at the gene ends were 7 bases for V and 2 bases for J; bases not matched to a gene: 3. The CDR3 is 14 amino acids. In germline, CDR1 is WSHSY, CDR2 SAAADI. The CDR3 DNA reads TGCGCCAGCACTACAGGGGGCGCCTACAATGAGCAGTTCTTC. It is translated as CASTTGGAYNEQFF.

This CDR3 is CASSGGGHEQYF. The CDR3 DNA sequence: TGTGCCAGCAGCGGGGGGGGCCACGAGCAGTACTTC. The rearrangement uses TRBV5-4 and TRBJ2-7; maybe TRBD2 (7 bases). This CDR3 comprises 12 residues. Germline assignment: CDR1 SGHNT and CDR2 YYREEE (reference sequence). V lost 4 bases and J 5 bases, leaving 10 bases between the germline ends.

V gene TRBV4-3 combines with J gene TRBJ2-7; TRBD1 matches 7 bases. The trim removed 0 bases at V and 6 bases at J, leaving 5 bases unmatched. CDR1 LGHNA and CDR2 YSLEER come from the germline V gene. The CDR3 loop spans 14 amino acids. The CDR3, as DNA: TGCGCCAGCAGCCAAGAACACAGGGGCCGCGAGCAGTACTTC. Its protein is CASSQEHRGREQYF.

This clone was counted a single time. CDR3 in amino acids: CASSSGIPAGTGTYEQYF. The CDR3, as DNA: TGTGCCAGCAGCTCAGGCATTCCTGCCGGGACAGGGACCTACGAGCAGTACTTC. The chain uses TRBV7-9 and TRBJ2-7, with 9 bases identical to TRBD1. Unmatched junction bases numbered 15, after V lost 4 bases and J lost 2 bases. CDR3 length: 18 residues. Germline loops: CDR1 SEHNR, CDR2 FQNEAQ (reference sequence).

This clone was seen just once. V and J are TRBV2 and TRBJ2-7; D unclear. This CDR3 spans 12 amino acids. The V end lost 8 bases, the J end lost 0 bases, and 8 bases lay between the germline ends. The germline V gene has CDR1 SNHLY and CDR2 FYNNEI. The CDR3 DNA sequence: TGTGCCAGCGAAGCGCGCTCCTACGAGCAGTACTTC. Translation: CASEARSYEQYF.

The J gene is TRBJ1-6, the V gene TRBV5-1, with unresolved D. The CDR3 loop spans 13 amino acids. The V and J ends lost 6 bases and 7 bases respectively, with 11 bases between them. Germline lookup yields CDR1 SGHRS and CDR2 YFSETQ. The CDR3 region is CASKVNLNSPLHF. The DNA for the CDR3 is TGCGCCAGCAAAGTGAACTTGAATTCACCCCTCCACTTT.

This clone is a singleton in its sample. This rearrangement joins TRBV4-1 to TRBJ2-7; 7 bases agree with TRBD1. Per the germline V gene, CDR1 is MGHRA and CDR2 is YSYEKL. Unmatched junction bases numbered 14, after V lost 3 bases and J lost 6 bases. This CDR3 is built from 16 residues. CDR3 DNA: TGCGCCAGCAGCCACGATAGTAACAGGGGATATGGCGAGCAGTACTTC. Translating it yields CASSHDSNRGYGEQYF.

With respect to this clone: Other DNA sequences in this specimen translate into the identical CDR3. V gene TRBV9 combines with J gene TRBJ2-7, with 7 bases lining up with TRBD2. The CDR3 is 14 residues long. With V trimmed by 0 bases and J by 3 bases, 3 bases remained unmatched. In germline, CDR1 is SGDLS, CDR2 YYNGEE. The CDR3 DNA reads TGTGCCAGCAGCGTAGCTGCGGGGGACTACGAGCAGTACTTC. It codes for CASSVAAGDYEQYF.

The chain joins TRBV15 to TRBJ2-1; D may match TRBD1 or TRBD2 (5 bases each). CDR3 length equals 13 residues. The germline V gene encodes CDR1 LNHNV and CDR2 YYDKDF (reference sequence). Trimming removed 9 bases at V and 7 bases at J, with 16 bases between. CDR3 bases: TGTGCCACTACCGGGACCAGGAAGAATGAGCAGTTCTTC. Amino acid sequence: CATTGTRKNEQFF. The whole variable domain, remainder taken from reference TRBV15 and TRBJ2-1, is DAMVIQNPRYQVTQFGKPVTLSCSQTLNHNVMYWYQQKSSQAPKLLFHYYDKDFNNEADTPDNFQSRRPNTSFCFLDIRSPGLGDTAMYLCATTGTRKNEQFFGPGTRLTVL.

This chain uses TRBV2 with TRBJ1-2; D is perhaps TRBD1 (5 bases). The CDR3 contains 15 residues. CDR1 and CDR2 (germline): SNHLY, FYNNEI. V dropped 1 base and J dropped 4 bases, with 13 bases sitting between them. The CDR3 DNA reads as TGTGCCAGCAGTGAAGAGGGCAGGGCTACCTATGGCTACACCTTC. Protein sequence: CASSEEGRATYGYTF.

The J gene is TRBJ2-1, the V gene TRBV27; D is uncertain. V lost 7 bases and J lost 7, with 23 bases in between. The V gene's germline CDR1 is MNHEY and CDR2 SMNVEV (reference sequence). The CDR3 runs 16 residues. CDR3 residues: CASTSRGSLVGNEQFF. In DNA, the CDR3 is TGTGCCAGCACCTCACGAGGTAGTCTCGTTGGTAATGAGCAGTTCTTC.

CDR3 sequence: CASSASVNWDEQYF. The CDR3 DNA reads as TGTGCCAGCAGCGCCTCCGTGAACTGGGACGAGCAGTACTTC. This rearrangement joins TRBV9 to TRBJ2-7; D uncertain. The V end lost 3 bases, the J end lost 5 bases, and 15 bases lay between the germline ends. The CDR3 has 14 residues. Per germline, CDR1 SGDLS and CDR2 YYNGEE.

This clone was counted once. V and J are TRBV15 and TRBJ2-3; 8 bases are shared with TRBD1. Germline assignment: CDR1 LNHNV and CDR2 YYDKDF (reference sequence). After removal of 8 bases from V and 5 bases from J, the junction contained 15 bases not matched to a gene. The CDR3 consists of 16 residues. DNA of the CDR3: TGTGCCACCGCCAGCGGGCGACAGGGGTGGGGAGATACGCAGTATTTT. Encoded protein: CATASGRQGWGDTQYF.

About this clone: Other DNA sequences of this sample code for an identical CDR3. The V call is TRBV5-6, the J call TRBJ2-7; TRBD2 might be the D (5 bases). Trimming took off 0 bases at V and 3 bases at J, with 7 bases between the two ends. CDR3 length: 13 amino acids. CDR1 is SGHDT, CDR2 YYEEEE, per germline. This chain's CDR3 is CASSLGGNYEQYF. The CDR3, as DNA: TGTGCCAGCAGCTTGGGAGGGAACTACGAGCAGTACTTC.

The V and J genes are TRBV28 and TRBJ1-2; 7 bases agree with TRBD1. The CDR3 consists of 14 residues. Germline V lookup: CDR1 MDHEN, CDR2 SYDVKM. The J segment lost 5 bases and the V segment lost 3 bases, leaving 6 bases of the junction unmatched. The CDR3 DNA follows: TGTGCCAGCAGTTTCTTTTCAGGGGGGTATGGCTACACCTTC. This encodes CASSFFSGGYGYTF.

The rearrangement joins TRBV21-1 to TRBJ1-3; the table's D gene call, TRBD1, was not cross checked with the DNA. TRBV21-1 is given as a pseudogene. This CDR3 is 16 amino acids long. Here the CDR3 DNA reads TGTGCCAGCAGCAAAGGGCAGACAGGGGGACGAAACACCATATATTTT. This codes for CASSKGQTGGRNTIYF.

The chain recombines TRBV6-1 with TRBJ1-2; D unclear. V was cut by 2 bases and J by 4 bases, with 11 bases left in between. Germline loops: CDR1 MNHNS, CDR2 SASEGT. The CDR3 is made up of 14 amino acids. The CDR3 loop is CASSEIGTSYGYTF. As DNA, the CDR3 is TGTGCCAGCAGTGAAATTGGCACCAGCTATGGCTACACCTTC.

The rearrangement joins TRBV5-6 to TRBJ2-3; the D is unclear. The V gene lost 4 bases and the J gene lost 2 bases, with 17 bases spanning the gap. The germline CDR1 and CDR2 sequences are SGHDT and YYEEEE. This CDR3 comprises 16 residues. CDR3 nucleotides: TGTGCCAGCAGCGTCACGTCCGACCCCGCCACAGATACGCAGTATTTT. Translated: CASSVTSDPATDTQYF.